Each of the 9 T cell receptor beta chains below was sequenced from the same sample in a study of cytomegalovirus exposure and HLA in healthy donors. PCR used 60 Vbeta primers and 13 Jbeta primers. The data were produced by immunoSEQ multiplex PCR, yet TCRdb's version contains in-frame clones alone and is incomplete. Among approximately 150,000 clones listed, around 90% were seen once. The sequenced material came from PBMCs. The source is a middle-aged woman in good health and CMV-seronegative.

The chain has TRBV14 and TRBJ1-1; 12 bases fit TRBD1. Germline V gives CDR1 SGHDN, CDR2 FVKESK. The CDR3 covers 16 residues. V lost 3 bases and J lost 4; bases outside the gene matches: 6. The CDR3 DNA reads as TGTGCCAGCAGCCACCGGGACAGGGGGCTGACCACTGAAGCTTTCTTT. Its translation is CASSHRDRGLTTEAFF.

This chain connects TRBV25-1 to TRBJ1-1; TRBD1 aligns across 7 bases. This CDR3 has 15 amino acids. Losses at the gene ends were 5 bases for V and 3 bases for J; bases not matched to a gene: 9. CDR1 is MGHDK and CDR2 is SYGVNS in the germline V gene. The CDR3 DNA sequence: TGTGCCAGCAGTCCCTCACAGGGGTGGGACACTGAAGCTTTCTTT. Translated, it gives CASSPSQGWDTEAFF.

This chain links TRBV28 with TRBJ1-1; D not certain. V was shortened by 5 bases and J by 5 bases, with 18 bases between the two germline ends. Looked up from germline, CDR1 is MDHEN and CDR2 is SYDVKM. This CDR3 spans 15 amino acids. The CDR3 sequence: CASSGEGWGGTEAFF. In DNA, the CDR3 is TGTGCCAGCAGTGGGGAGGGTTGGGGAGGAACTGAAGCTTTCTTT.

The chain links TRBV4-2 to TRBJ2-3, with a tentative D call TRBD2 (5 bases). Looked up from germline, CDR1 is LGHNA and CDR2 is YNFKEQ. CDR3 length equals 10 residues. The germline V and J ends were trimmed by 9 bases and 6 bases, with 7 bases remaining between them. This chain's CDR3 is CASGEDTQYF. The CDR3 DNA follows: TGTGCCAGTGGGGAGGATACGCAGTATTTT.

CDR3 sequence reads: CASSDAGTSGPTAQYF. The DNA for the CDR3 is TGTGCCAGCAGTGACGCCGGGACTAGCGGTCCCACGGCGCAGTATTTT. The chain carries TRBV6-4 and TRBJ2-3; TRBD2 aligns across 11 bases. This CDR3 has 16 residues. The germline gives CDR1 MRHNA, CDR2 SNTAGT. V was clipped by 2 bases and J by 10 bases; unmatched bases: 11.

The chain joins TRBV19 to TRBJ1-3; D not resolved. Per the germline V gene, CDR1 is LNHDA and CDR2 is SQIVND (reference sequence). V lost 6 bases to trimming and J lost 1 base, with 10 bases between them. The CDR3 is 14 amino acids. As DNA, the CDR3 is TGTGCCAGTAGGGCAGTCTCATCTGGAAACACCATATATTTT. It specifies CASRAVSSGNTIYF.

A word on this clone: An end of the junction differs from the germline gene, which may be a read error. The V gene is TRBV7-9, the J gene TRBJ2-1, with D perhaps TRBD2 (5 bases). The germline gives CDR1 SEHNR, CDR2 FQNEAQ (reference sequence). There are 12 residues in the CDR3. CDR3 bases: TGTTCCAGCAGCTTGTCGGGGAATGAGCAGTTCTTC. Protein sequence: CSSSLSGNEQFF.

The V and J genes are TRBV10-3 and TRBJ1-1; TRBD1 matches 9 bases. Per the germline V gene, CDR1 is ENHRY and CDR2 is SYGVKD. J was trimmed by 0 bases and V by 4 bases; bases with no gene match: 9. The CDR3 covers 17 residues. DNA of the CDR3: TGTGCCATCAGTGGGGGACAGGGTTACCTCATGAACACTGAAGCTTTCTTT. Amino acid sequence: CAISGGQGYLMNTEAFF.

This chain joins TRBV6-5 and TRBJ2-1; TRBD1 matches 9 bases. The V and J ends lost 5 bases and 5 bases, in that order; junction bases with no gene match: 7. CDR3 size: 15 residues. Looked up from germline, CDR1 is MNHEY and CDR2 is SVGAGI. CDR3: CASSAGTGFHNEQFF. In DNA form, the CDR3 reads TGTGCCAGCAGTGCCGGGACAGGGTTTCACAATGAGCAGTTCTTC.